A selection of T cell receptor beta chains follows, all from one sample in a study of naive and memory T cell subsets. TCRdb ran MiXCR on the UMI-ligation and nested PCR reads and lists one entry per CDR3 protein. Of 150,000 or so distinct CDR3 sequences in the sample, roughly 22% were seen once. Sequencing was done on a sample of naive CD4+ T cells from blood. The receptors come from a human donor in good health. CDR3s leave out the opening cysteine and the closing phenylalanine or tryptophan. Each record gives: V gene, J gene, clone size, CDR3 protein. Expanded clones get a size class; other rows say once, few or many, or leave the size out.

V: TRBV6-2/TRBV6-3
J: TRBJ2-3
size: NA
CDR3: ASSYGTSGLRGDTQY

V: TRBV28
J: TRBJ2-3
size: NA
CDR3: ASSLPGQGIEDTQY

V: TRBV27
J: TRBJ1-2
size: few
CDR3: ASSPPRGGYT

V: TRBV28
J: TRBJ2-5
size: NA
CDR3: ASSQGDRETQY

V: TRBV2
J: TRBJ2-1
size: many
CDR3: ASTPAAEQF

V: TRBV20-1
J: TRBJ2-1
size: many
CDR3: SASKDWPSYNEQF

V: TRBV6-5
J: TRBJ2-1
size: NA
CDR3: ASRTSLDEQF

V: TRBV12-3/TRBV12-4
J: TRBJ1-1
size: NA
CDR3: ASSYSSEAF

V: TRBV29-1
J: TRBJ2-5
size: few
CDR3: SVAGGGETQY

V: TRBV12-3/TRBV12-4
J: TRBJ2-3
size: many
CDR3: ASSLYQGNTDTQY

V: TRBV5-1
J: TRBJ2-3
size: NA
CDR3: ASSLQLAGTSTDTQY

V: TRBV5-1
J: TRBJ2-1
size: few
CDR3: ASSLGDDEQF

V: TRBV6-5
J: TRBJ2-7
size: NA
CDR3: ASSYGQGRGHEQY

V: TRBV6-5
J: TRBJ2-7
size: NA
CDR3: ASSYYGRAGEQY

V: TRBV5-1
J: TRBJ1-1
size: NA
CDR3: ASSLDPNTEAF

V: TRBV28
J: TRBJ2-7
size: NA
CDR3: ASSLFGGGSYEQY

V: TRBV2
J: TRBJ2-7
size: few
CDR3: ASSERRDRVSYEQY

V: TRBV27
J: TRBJ2-3
size: NA
CDR3: ASTPTRRTDTQY

V: TRBV29-1
J: TRBJ2-7
size: NA
CDR3: SVEEMNRQSMGGEQY

V: TRBV5-1
J: TRBJ1-2
size: few
CDR3: ASRGNAGTGAHGYT

V: TRBV5-1
J: TRBJ2-4
size: once
CDR3: ASSLALGKLAKNIQY

V: TRBV14
J: TRBJ2-7
size: few
CDR3: ASSQGILEKQY

V: TRBV5-1
J: TRBJ1-4
size: NA
CDR3: ASSSQGLPNEKLF

V: TRBV2
J: TRBJ2-3
size: NA
CDR3: ASRGLAGGTRQGRDTQY

V: TRBV10-3
J: TRBJ2-7
size: few
CDR3: ATKQGPQDEQY

V: TRBV3-1
J: TRBJ2-1
size: NA
CDR3: ASSQDIRMAGMYEQF

V: TRBV7-9
J: TRBJ2-7
size: NA
CDR3: ASSHLEGEQY

V: TRBV19
J: TRBJ1-5
size: NA
CDR3: ASSIRTENSNQPQH

V: TRBV24-1
J: TRBJ2-2
size: NA
CDR3: ATSETGGRDTGELF

V: TRBV19
J: TRBJ2-1
size: few
CDR3: ASQGGRFGNEQF

V: TRBV11-2
J: TRBJ2-3
size: few
CDR3: ASSFRLAGVGSTDTQY

V: TRBV6-5
J: TRBJ2-1
size: few
CDR3: ASSYRVAAYNEQF

V: TRBV7-2
J: TRBJ2-7
size: many
CDR3: ASSLLASHEQY

V: TRBV6-2/TRBV6-3
J: TRBJ2-7
size: NA
CDR3: ASRRDYRTLYEQY

V: TRBV10-3
J: TRBJ2-7
size: many
CDR3: AISEHNSFYEQY